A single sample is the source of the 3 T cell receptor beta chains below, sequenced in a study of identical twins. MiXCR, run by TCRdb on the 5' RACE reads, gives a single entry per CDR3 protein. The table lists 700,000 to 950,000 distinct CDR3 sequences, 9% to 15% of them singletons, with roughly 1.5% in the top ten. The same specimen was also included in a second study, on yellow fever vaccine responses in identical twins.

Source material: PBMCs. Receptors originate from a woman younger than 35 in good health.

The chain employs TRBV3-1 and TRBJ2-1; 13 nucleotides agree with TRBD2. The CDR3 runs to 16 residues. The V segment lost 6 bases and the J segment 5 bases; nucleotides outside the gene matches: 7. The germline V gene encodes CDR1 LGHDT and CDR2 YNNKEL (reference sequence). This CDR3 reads CASRRLAGGRDNEQFF. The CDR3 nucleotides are TGTGCCAGCAGAAGACTAGCGGGAGGACGGGACAATGAGCAGTTCTTC.

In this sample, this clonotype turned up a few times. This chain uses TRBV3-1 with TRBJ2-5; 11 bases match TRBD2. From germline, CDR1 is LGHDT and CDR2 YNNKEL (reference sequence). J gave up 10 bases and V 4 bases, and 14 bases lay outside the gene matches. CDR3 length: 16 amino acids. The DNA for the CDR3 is TGTGCCAGCAGCCCAGGGACTAGCGGCGGTTCTGAGGACCAGTACTTC. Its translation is CASSPGTSGGSEDQYF.

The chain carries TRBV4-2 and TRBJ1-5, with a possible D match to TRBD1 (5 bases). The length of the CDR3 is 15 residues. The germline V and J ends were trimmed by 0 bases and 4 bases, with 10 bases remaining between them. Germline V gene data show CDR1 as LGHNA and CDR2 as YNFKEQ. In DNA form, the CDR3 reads TGTGCCAGCAGCCAAGATCCGGGGACGAATCAGCCCCAGCATTTT. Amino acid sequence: CASSQDPGTNQPQHF.